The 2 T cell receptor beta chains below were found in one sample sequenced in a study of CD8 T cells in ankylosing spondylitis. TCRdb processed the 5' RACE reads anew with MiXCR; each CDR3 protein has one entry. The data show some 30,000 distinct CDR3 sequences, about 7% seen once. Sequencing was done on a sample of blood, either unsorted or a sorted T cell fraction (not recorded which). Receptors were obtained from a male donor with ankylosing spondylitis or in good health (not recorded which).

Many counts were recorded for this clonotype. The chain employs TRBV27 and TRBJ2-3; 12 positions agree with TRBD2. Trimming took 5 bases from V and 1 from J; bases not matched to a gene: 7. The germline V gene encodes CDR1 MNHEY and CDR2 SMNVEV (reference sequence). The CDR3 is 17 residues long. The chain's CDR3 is CASSPLGLAGRTDTQYF. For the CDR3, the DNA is TGTGCCAGCAGTCCCCTGGGACTAGCGGGCCGCACAGATACGCAGTATTTT.

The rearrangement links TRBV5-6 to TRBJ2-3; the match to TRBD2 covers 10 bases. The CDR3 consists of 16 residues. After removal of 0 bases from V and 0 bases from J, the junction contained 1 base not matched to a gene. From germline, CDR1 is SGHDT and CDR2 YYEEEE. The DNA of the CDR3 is TGTGCCAGCAGCTTGGTACTAGCGGGAAGCACAGATACGCAGTATTTT. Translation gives CASSLVLAGSTDTQYF. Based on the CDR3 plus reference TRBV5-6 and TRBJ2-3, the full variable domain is DAGVTQSPTHLIKTRGQQVTLRCSPKSGHDTVSWYQQALGQGPQFIFQYYEEEERQRGNFPDRFSGHQFPNYSSELNVNALLLGDSALYLCASSLVLAGSTDTQYFGPGTRLTVL.